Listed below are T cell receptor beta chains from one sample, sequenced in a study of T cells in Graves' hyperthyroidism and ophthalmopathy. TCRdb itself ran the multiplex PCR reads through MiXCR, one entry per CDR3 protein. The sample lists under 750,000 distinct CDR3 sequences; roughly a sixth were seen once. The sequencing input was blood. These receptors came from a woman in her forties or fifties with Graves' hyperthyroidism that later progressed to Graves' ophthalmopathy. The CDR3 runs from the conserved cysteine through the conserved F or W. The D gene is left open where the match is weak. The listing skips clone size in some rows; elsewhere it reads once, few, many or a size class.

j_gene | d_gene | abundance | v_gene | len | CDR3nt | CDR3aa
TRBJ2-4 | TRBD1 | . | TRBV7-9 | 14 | TGTGCCAGCAGCTTAGGTGCAGGGGGCAACATTCAGTACTTC | CASSLGAGGNIQYF
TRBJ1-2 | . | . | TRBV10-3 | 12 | TGTGCCATCAGTGAACAGGGCTATGGCTACACCTTC | CAISEQGYGYTF
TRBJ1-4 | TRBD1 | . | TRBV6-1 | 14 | TGTGCCAGCAGTCCACAGGGGGCGCTTGAAAAACTGTTTTTT | CASSPQGALEKLFF
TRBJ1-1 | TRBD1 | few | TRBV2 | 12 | TGTGCCAGCCACGGACAGGCCACTGAAGCTTTCTTT | CASHGQATEAFF
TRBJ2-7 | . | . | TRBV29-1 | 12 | TGCAGCGTTGTTATGGGTTCCTACGAGCAGTACTTC | CSVVMGSYEQYF
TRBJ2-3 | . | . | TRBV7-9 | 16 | TGTGCCAGCAGCTTTGCCGGGAACTTCCGCAGAGATACGCAGTATTTT | CASSFAGNFRRDTQYF
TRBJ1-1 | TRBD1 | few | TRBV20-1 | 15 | TGCAGTGCTGACAATACAGGGGGCGGAAAATTTGAAGCTTTCTTT | CSADNTGGGKFEAFF
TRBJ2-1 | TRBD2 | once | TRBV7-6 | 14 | TGTGCCAGCAGCTCAATGGGACTAGACAATGAGCAGTTCTTC | CASSSMGLDNEQFF
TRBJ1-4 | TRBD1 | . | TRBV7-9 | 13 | TGTGCCAGCAGTTTGACAGGGAATGAAAAACTGTTTTTT | CASSLTGNEKLFF
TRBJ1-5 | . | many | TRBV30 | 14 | TGTGCCTGGAGCGCTACACAGGGAGTGGGGCCCCAGCATTTT | CAWSATQGVGPQHF
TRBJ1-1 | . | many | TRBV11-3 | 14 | TGTGCCAACAGACGGGACCCCTCAGGCACTGAAGCTTTCTTT | CANRRDPSGTEAFF
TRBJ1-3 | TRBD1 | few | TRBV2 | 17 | TGTGCCAGCAGTGGACCCCCGGACAGGGTCTCTGGAAACACCATATATTTT | CASSGPPDRVSGNTIYF
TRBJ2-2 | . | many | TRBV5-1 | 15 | TGCGCCAGCAGCTCCGGGCGTAGTAACACCGGGGAGCTGTTTTTT | CASSSGRSNTGELFF
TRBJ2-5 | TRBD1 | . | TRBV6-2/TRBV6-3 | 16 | TGTGCCAGCAGTTACCTCGGACAGGGAATGGAAGAGACCCAGTACTTC | CASSYLGQGMEETQYF
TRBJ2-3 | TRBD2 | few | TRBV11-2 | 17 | TGTGCCAGCAGATTGGGTAGCGGGGGCCTTGGCACAGATACGCAGTATTTT | CASRLGSGGLGTDTQYF
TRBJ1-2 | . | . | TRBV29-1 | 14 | TGCAGCGCCCACTCCCCGGGGTCCGACTATGGCTACACCTTC | CSAHSPGSDYGYTF